A few counts support the clone carrying this T cell receptor (beta chain). Its specificity is unknown. This sample stems from a study of early T cells in non-severe SARS-CoV-2 infection. On the study more broadly: Whole-blood bulk RNA, unsorted, was sequenced, and chains were unpaired. General study results and limits: A preference for anti-spike CD8 responses marked VDJdb matching, which missed private and CD4 specificities.

Individually, cDNA molecules had unique molecular identifiers attached to them. A single record per CDR3 protein comes from TCRdb applying MiXCR to the 5' RACE reads. The table lists under 70,000 distinct CDR3 sequences, over 4.5% of them singletons, with about 3% in the top ten. CDR1 and CDR2 from the germline V gene are MNHNS and SASEGT. The CDR3 length is 13 residues. V gave up 5 bases and J gave up 10 bases, with 15 bases separating them. Material: whole blood, obtained at baseline. The receptor's source is an adult who was a healthcare worker with PCR-confirmed SARS-CoV-2 infection or an uninfected control (not recorded which). The chain couples TRBV6-1 to TRBJ2-1, with D unclear. CDR3 coding DNA: TGTGCCAGCAGTCCCCGACTGGGTGGGGAGCAGTTCTTC. Protein: CASSPRLGGEQFF.